The 2 T cell receptor beta chains below come from one sample, sequenced in a study of control samples from healthy donors and cancer patients. TCRdb's table, derived via immunoSEQ multiplex PCR, lists solely in-frame clones and lacks some. The sample includes around 93,000 clones, roughly 92% seen only once; the top ten take about 2.9%. The sequenced sample consisted of blood. The receptors were gathered from a human donor in good health. The donor label of this sample is uncertain.

The gene calls are TRBV3-1 (or the pseudogene TRBV3-2) and TRBJ1-1; TRBD1 aligns across 7 bases. The CDR3 contains 15 residues. Germline V lookup: CDR1 LGHDT, CDR2 YNNKEL (reference sequence). The V gene end was trimmed by 7 bases and the J gene end by 1 base; junction bases not matched to a gene: 9. CDR3 nucleotide sequence: TGTGCCAGCACCTACAAGGGGACAGCGAACACTGAAGCTTTCTTT. Its translation is CASTYKGTANTEAFF.

The chain combines TRBV5-1 with TRBJ1-2; D not resolved. With 0 bases removed from V and 4 bases from J, the gap between germline ends came to 4 bases. Per the germline V gene, CDR1 is SGHRS and CDR2 is YFSETQ. The CDR3 has 12 amino acids. CDR3: CASSLGSYGYTF. CDR3 DNA sequence: TGCGCCAGCAGCTTGGGCAGCTATGGCTACACCTTC.